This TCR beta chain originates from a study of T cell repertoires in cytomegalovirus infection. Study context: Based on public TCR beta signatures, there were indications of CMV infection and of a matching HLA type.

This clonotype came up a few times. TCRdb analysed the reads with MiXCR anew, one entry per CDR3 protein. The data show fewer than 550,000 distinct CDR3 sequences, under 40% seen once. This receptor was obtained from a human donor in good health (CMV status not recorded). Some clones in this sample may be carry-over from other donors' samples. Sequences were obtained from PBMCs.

The CDR3 reads CAISEQGGSNQPQHF. CDR3 bases: TGTGCCATCAGTGAACAGGGCGGAAGCAATCAGCCCCAGCATTTT. The chain recombines TRBV10-3 with TRBJ1-5; D might be TRBD1 (6 bases). Trimming stripped 3 bases from V and 1 base from J, with 10 bases between. CDR3 length: 15 amino acids. The V gene's germline CDR1 is ENHRY and CDR2 SYGVKD.